Shown below are 23 T cell receptor beta chains from a single sample sequenced in a study of Ad26.COV2.S vaccination and SARS-CoV-2 variants. Stated treatment: about 20 received Ad26.COV2.S at low or high dose, single or two shots; about 5 received placebo; per-sample allocation not given. Sample collection was performed on day 63 after the first vaccine or placebo injection. The table came from immunoSEQ multiplex PCR; TCRdb's copy has only in-frame clones and leaves some out. The sample shows about 280,000 clones, 70% to 90% of them seen only once. The specimen comprised peripheral blood, sampled in a trial of Ad26.COV2.S vaccine versus placebo. These receptors were taken from a person between 18 and 60 years old who received the Ad26.COV2.S COVID-19 vaccine or a placebo.

This clone is a singleton in its sample. The V call is TRBV27, the J call TRBJ2-1; D remains unclear. The CDR3 covers 11 residues. V lost 7 bases, J lost 5 bases, and 6 bases lay in between. Germline V gives CDR1 MNHEY, CDR2 SMNVEV (reference sequence). The CDR3 reads CASTLHNEQFF. CDR3 coding DNA: TGTGCCAGCACCCTTCACAATGAGCAGTTCTTC.

The chain links TRBV4-2 to TRBJ1-5, with D possibly TRBD1 on 6 matching bases. Looked up from germline, CDR1 is LGHNA and CDR2 is YNFKEQ. The CDR3 length is 15 residues. Trimming took off 0 bases at V and 4 bases at J, with 10 bases between the two ends. CDR3 sequence reads: CASSQDSQGNQPQHF. The CDR3 DNA reads as TGTGCCAGCAGCCAAGATTCACAGGGTAATCAGCCCCAGCATTTT.

This clone appeared a single time. This chain connects TRBV14 to TRBJ2-3; D unclear. CDR1 and CDR2 (germline): SGHDN, FVKESK. The V gene lost 4 bases and the J gene lost 0 bases, with 14 bases spanning the gap. This CDR3 contains 16 residues. CDR3 residues: CASSPGSGLSTDTQYF. DNA for the CDR3: TGTGCCAGCAGCCCGGGTAGTGGGCTCAGCACAGATACGCAGTATTTT. The complete variable domain, with remaining parts taken from reference TRBV14 and TRBJ2-3, reads EAGVTQFPSHSVIEKGQTVTLRCDPISGHDNLYWYRRVMGKEIKFLLHFVKESKQDESGMPNNRFLAERTGGTYSTLKVQPAELEDSGVYFCASSPGSGLSTDTQYFGPGTRLTVL.

The chain employs TRBV7-2 and TRBJ1-2; 12 bases match TRBD1. CDR3 size: 17 residues. J gave up 8 bases and V 1 base, and 11 bases lay outside the gene matches. From germline, CDR1 is SGHTA and CDR2 FQGNSA. The CDR3 sequence: CASSLGGAGQGAVGYTF. CDR3 sequence (DNA): TGTGCCAGCAGCTTAGGCGGGGCGGGACAGGGGGCCGTGGGCTACACCTTC.

The rearrangement uses TRBV19 and TRBJ1-1, with no clear D. The germline V and J ends were trimmed by 7 bases and 4 bases, with 13 bases remaining between them. The CDR3 is 13 residues long. Germline lookup yields CDR1 LNHDA and CDR2 SQIVND (reference sequence). The CDR3: CASKAFGGTEAFF. The CDR3 coding sequence is TGTGCCAGTAAAGCTTTTGGCGGCACTGAAGCTTTCTTT.

The chain is built from TRBV12-5 and TRBJ1-6; D call uncertain. The germline CDR1 and CDR2 sequences are LGHNT and FRNRAP. This CDR3 region has 13 residues. Trimming took 1 base from V and 4 from J, leaving 2 bases between them. CDR3 nucleotide sequence: TGTGCTAGTGGTTTGGAGTATAATTCACCCCTCCACTTT. Protein product: CASGLEYNSPLHF. Complete variable domain (other parts from reference TRBV12-5 and TRBJ1-6): DARVTQTPRHKVTEMGQEVTMRCQPILGHNTVFWYRQTMMQGLELLAYFRNRAPLDDSGMPKDRFSAEMPDATLATLKIQPSEPRDSAVYFCASGLEYNSPLHFGNGTRLTVT.

This clone was recorded once. The rearrangement links TRBV2 to TRBJ1-2, with 9 bases identical to TRBD1. V lost 10 bases to trimming and J lost 0 bases; unmatched junction nucleotides: 6. The germline gives CDR1 SNHLY, CDR2 FYNNEI. The CDR3 is 14 amino acids. The CDR3 here is CATDRGTTNYGYTF. Written as DNA, the CDR3 is TGTGCCACGGACAGGGGAACTACTAACTATGGCTACACCTTC.

This clone was counted once. The V and J genes are TRBV6-4 and TRBJ1-1, with D perhaps TRBD1 (6 bases). The CDR3 is made up of 14 amino acids. Trimming cost V 6 bases and J 5 bases, with 16 bases left between them. Germline values: CDR1 MRHNA, CDR2 SNTAGT. CDR3 coding DNA: TGTGCCAGCAGCGTTGTCAGGAGGGGGACTGAAGCTTTCTTT. It yields the protein CASSVVRRGTEAFF.

The rearrangement links TRBV10-3 to TRBJ2-1; TRBD2 aligns across 8 bases. The CDR3 is 19 residues long. Per the germline V gene, CDR1 is ENHRY and CDR2 is SYGVKD. V lost 2 bases, J lost 0 bases, and 12 bases stayed unmatched. The CDR3 loop is CAISEPSGLADSSYNEQFF. The CDR3 region has the DNA TGTGCCATCAGTGAGCCAAGCGGACTAGCCGATAGCTCCTACAATGAGCAGTTCTTC.

This clone has a single count. The genes are TRBV2 and TRBJ2-1; maybe TRBD1 (6 bases). Deletions cut 6 bases from V and 4 bases from J, with 10 bases between. In germline, CDR1 is SNHLY, CDR2 FYNNEI. CDR3 size: 13 residues. CDR3 DNA: TGTGCCAGCAGAGAGACAGGATACAATGAGCAGTTCTTC. As protein: CASRETGYNEQFF. The whole variable domain, remainder taken from reference TRBV2 and TRBJ2-1, is EPEVTQTPSHQVTQMGQEVILRCVPISNHLYFYWYRQILGQKVEFLVSFYNNEISEKSEIFDDQFSVERPDGSNFTLKIRSTKLEDSAMYFCASRETGYNEQFFGPGTRLTVL.

The rearrangement uses TRBV30 and TRBJ1-1; D gene uncertain. Trimming stripped 0 bases from V and 1 base from J, with 3 bases between. Germline CDR1 is GTSNPN and CDR2 is SVGIG (reference sequence). This CDR3 contains 12 residues. The CDR3 nucleotides read TGTGCCTGGAGTGTAGCGAACACTGAAGCTTTCTTT. Protein: CAWSVANTEAFF.

The J gene is TRBJ2-3, the V gene TRBV4-2; 8 bases align to TRBD2. This CDR3 is 16 amino acids long. Germline V gene sequence: CDR1 LGHNA, CDR2 YNFKEQ. With 5 bases clipped from V and 4 bases from J, the junction kept 11 bases outside the gene matches. The CDR3 here is CASSLNSGREADTQYF. CDR3 in DNA: TGTGCCAGCAGCTTAAACAGCGGGAGAGAGGCAGATACGCAGTATTTT.

The chain has TRBV2 and TRBJ1-5; 7 nucleotides align to TRBD1. Trimming at V came to 5 bases and at J to 3 bases, leaving 7 bases not matched to a gene. This CDR3 has 15 residues. CDR1 and CDR2 from the germline V gene are SNHLY and FYNNEI. CDR3 sequence (DNA): TGTGCCAGCAGTCGATGGGGACAGATCAATCAGCCCCAGCATTTT. It yields the protein CASSRWGQINQPQHF.

This clone was picked up one time. The chain joins TRBV30 to TRBJ1-5, with 8 bases fitting TRBD1. The CDR3 runs to 18 residues. The ends lost 0 bases at V and 5 bases at J; junction bases unmatched: 15. Germline V gene sequence: CDR1 GTSNPN, CDR2 SVGIG (reference sequence). The CDR3 is CAWSVDRTGFKSDQPQHF. The DNA of the CDR3 is TGTGCCTGGAGTGTTGATCGGACAGGGTTTAAATCGGATCAGCCCCAGCATTTT.

This clone came up once. The gene calls are TRBV2 and TRBJ1-3; 7 nucleotides agree with TRBD1. Germline CDR1 and CDR2: SNHLY and FYNNEI. The CDR3 runs to 16 residues. V gave up 2 bases and J gave up 3 bases; unmatched junction bases: 7. For the CDR3, the DNA is TGTGCCAGCAGTGAAAGCGAGGGGGCGCGTGGAAACACCATATATTTT. Encoded protein: CASSESEGARGNTIYF.

V is TRBV7-9 and J is TRBJ1-2, with D perhaps TRBD1 (6 bases). In germline, CDR1 is SEHNR, CDR2 FQNEAQ (reference sequence). The CDR3 contains 12 residues. Trimming cost V 9 bases and J 13 bases, with 21 bases left between them. This chain's CDR3 is CASGLRDTYITF. DNA of the CDR3: TGTGCCAGTGGACTCCGGGACACCTATATCACCTTC.

This rearrangement joins TRBV7-8 to TRBJ1-4, with D tentatively TRBD1 (6 bases). The V end was cut by 1 base, the J end by 4 bases, with 10 bases between. The CDR3 totals 15 residues. From germline, CDR1 is SGHVS and CDR2 FQNEAQ. The CDR3 DNA reads as TGTGCCAGCAGCTTAGTGGGGGCGGTTAATGAAAAACTGTTTTTT. It codes for CASSLVGAVNEKLFF.

The genes are TRBV6-6 and TRBJ1-2; a possible D gene is TRBD1 (5 bases). Trimming removed 7 bases at V and 6 bases at J, with 18 bases between. Germline V gene lookup returns CDR1 MNHNY and CDR2 SVGAGI (reference sequence). The CDR3 is 14 amino acids. CDR3 nucleotide sequence: TGTGCCAGCACCACGGGGCAGGGATGGGATGGCTACACCTTC. It is translated as CASTTGQGWDGYTF.

The chain has TRBV3-1 (or the pseudogene TRBV3-2) and TRBJ1-1; no clear D gene. Trimming took off 2 bases at V and 6 bases at J, with 10 bases between the two ends. The germline V gene encodes CDR1 LGHDT and CDR2 YNNKEL (reference sequence). The CDR3 covers 13 residues. The CDR3 reads CASSQPAIAEAFF. The DNA for the CDR3 is TGTGCCAGCAGCCAACCGGCTATAGCTGAAGCTTTCTTT.

This clone showed up just once. The chain uses TRBV11-3 and TRBJ2-2; D could derive from TRBD1 or TRBD2 (5 bases each). The CDR3 runs to 15 residues. V lost 3 bases and J lost 1, with 9 bases in between. CDR1 is SGHNT, CDR2 YENEEA, per germline. The CDR3 spells CASSLGPMNTGELFF. The CDR3 bases are TGTGCCAGCAGCTTGGGACCGATGAACACCGGGGAGCTGTTTTTT. Together with reference TRBV11-3 and TRBJ2-2, the CDR3 gives the full variable domain: EAGVVQSPRYKIIEKKQPVAFWCNPISGHNTLYWYLQNLGQGPELLIRYENEEAVDDSQLPKDRFSAERLKGVDSTLKIQPAELGDSAVYLCASSLGPMNTGELFFGEGSRLTVL.

The rearrangement links TRBV29-1 to TRBJ1-5, with D perhaps matching TRBD1 (6 bases). Trimming took 4 bases from V and 6 from J, leaving 16 bases between them. CDR1 is SQVTM and CDR2 is ANQGSEA in the germline V gene. This CDR3 is 14 amino acids long. The CDR3 loop is CSVAEEGGLQPQHF. CDR3 bases: TGCAGCGTTGCAGAGGAGGGGGGGCTTCAGCCCCAGCATTTT.

This rearrangement joins TRBV13 to TRBJ2-3; 9 bases align to TRBD1. V dropped 5 bases and J dropped 3; count of bases not matched to a gene: 6. The CDR3 contains 15 residues. Germline loops: CDR1 PRHDT, CDR2 FYEKMQ (reference sequence). This CDR3 is CASSANRGQTDTQYF. In nucleotides, the CDR3 is TGTGCCAGCAGCGCGAACAGGGGGCAGACAGATACGCAGTATTTT.

This chain joins TRBV5-6 and TRBJ2-3; 11 bases are shared with TRBD2. The V gene's germline CDR1 is SGHDT and CDR2 YYEEEE. The V and J ends lost 0 bases and 11 bases, in that order; junction bases with no gene match: 11. The CDR3 is 16 residues long. The CDR3 DNA reads TGTGCCAGCAGCTTGGGTAGCGGGGGGGCCTGGGCAGTGCAGTATTTT. Its protein is CASSLGSGGAWAVQYF.